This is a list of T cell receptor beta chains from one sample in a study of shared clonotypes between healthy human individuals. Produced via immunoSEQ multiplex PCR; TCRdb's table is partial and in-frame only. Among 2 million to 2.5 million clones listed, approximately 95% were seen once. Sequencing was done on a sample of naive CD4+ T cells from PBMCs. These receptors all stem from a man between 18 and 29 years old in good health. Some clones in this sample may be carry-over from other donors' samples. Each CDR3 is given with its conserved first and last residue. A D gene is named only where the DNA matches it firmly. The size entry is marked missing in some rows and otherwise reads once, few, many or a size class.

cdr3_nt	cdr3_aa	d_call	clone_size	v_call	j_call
TGTGCCAGCAGTTTGACGGATACTGAAGCTTTCTTT	CASSLTDTEAFF	NA	NA	TRBV28	TRBJ1-1
TGTGCCAGCAGCTCCCCCTTAGCGGGAAGGGAGCAGTACTTC	CASSSPLAGREQYF	TRBD2	NA	TRBV7-2	TRBJ2-7
TGTGCCAGCAGCCAAGATTTTTCGGAGACCCAGTACTTC	CASSQDFSETQYF	NA	NA	TRBV14	TRBJ2-5
TGCGCCAGCAGCCCGGACAGGGGAGGGTATGGCTACACCTTC	CASSPDRGGYGYTF	TRBD1	NA	TRBV5-1	TRBJ1-2
TGTGCCAGCAGCGTAGGACGGCGCCAAGAGACCCAGTACTTC	CASSVGRRQETQYF	NA	NA	TRBV9	TRBJ2-5
TGTGCCAGCAGCTTGAGGGAGCGAGCGGGTACGCAGTATTTT	CASSLRERAGTQYF	NA	NA	TRBV5-5	TRBJ2-3
TGTGCCAGCAGTTTTAGCATGACGGGAGCCTCTTTCGAGTTCTTC	CASSFSMTGASFEFF	NA	NA	TRBV7-2	TRBJ2-1
TGTGCCAGCTCACCGGGACAGGAGAACACTGAAGCTTTCTTT	CASSPGQENTEAFF	TRBD1	NA	TRBV18	TRBJ1-1
TGTGCCAGCAGTTTTGGCAGGGGGAGGTTCCGACCGCCCCAGCATTTT	CASSFGRGRFRPPQHF	TRBD1	NA	TRBV28	TRBJ1-5
TGTGCCAGCACTGGAACCGGGGAGCTGTTTTTT	CASTGTGELFF	NA	NA	TRBV27	TRBJ2-2
TGTGCCAGCGTCGCGAGGTCAGGATCGGAGGCTTTCTTT	CASVARSGSEAFF	NA	NA	TRBV9	TRBJ1-1
TGTGCCTGGAGGCCAGGGTACACTGAAGCTTTCTTT	CAWRPGYTEAFF	NA	few	TRBV30	TRBJ1-1
TGTGCCTGGAGTGCCGGACTTCCTCCCAGCGAGACCCAGTACTTC	CAWSAGLPPSETQYF	NA	NA	TRBV30	TRBJ2-5
TGTGCCAGCAGCACGAGGGCTAGCGCCAGCCAAGAGACCCAGTACTTC	CASSTRASASQETQYF	NA	NA	TRBV5-6	TRBJ2-5
TGTGCCAGTAGTCCCCGGACAGGGGGCGAGTCTGGTCTCCGAAACACCATATATTTT	CASSPRTGGESGLRNTIYF	TRBD1	NA	TRBV19	TRBJ1-3
TGCGCCAGCAGCTGGCTAGCGGGAGTCTCCTCATACAATGAGCAGTTCTTC	CASSWLAGVSSYNEQFF	TRBD2	NA	TRBV5-1	TRBJ2-1
TGTGCCATCAGGGCTAGCGGGGAGCAGTTCTTC	CAIRASGEQFF	TRBD2	NA	TRBV10-3	TRBJ2-1
TGTGCCAGCAGTAAATCAGGGGTGCGGGGCGAGCAGTACTTC	CASSKSGVRGEQYF	NA	NA	TRBV6-5	TRBJ2-7
TGTGCCAGCAGTTACCGGGGGTCAGGTGGCTACACCTTC	CASSYRGSGGYTF	NA	once	TRBV28	TRBJ1-2
TGTGCCAGCAGCATCCGACAGGGTAGCAATCAGCCCCAGCATTTT	CASSIRQGSNQPQHF	TRBD1	NA	TRBV7-2	TRBJ1-5
TGTGCCAGCAGCCTAAGACAGCTAGCCAAAAACATTCAGTACTTC	CASSLRQLAKNIQYF	NA	NA	TRBV5-6	TRBJ2-4
TGCGCCAGCAGCAGACAGGGCCTAGAGACCCAGTACTTC	CASSRQGLETQYF	TRBD1	NA	TRBV4-1	TRBJ2-5
TGTGCCAGCAGCCGGGGGCAGGGGAACACTGAAGCTTTCTTT	CASSRGQGNTEAFF	NA	once	TRBV7-2	TRBJ1-1
TGTGCCAGCAGTGTGGCGAGGGTGAACACTGAAGCTTTCTTT	CASSVARVNTEAFF	NA	NA	TRBV2	TRBJ1-1
TGTGCCATCAGTGAGGGGCTAGCGGGAACCGGGGAGCTGTTTTTT	CAISEGLAGTGELFF	TRBD2	NA	TRBV10-3	TRBJ2-2
TGCGCCAGCAGCTCACTAGCGGCTATTAACACCGGGGAGCTGTTTTTT	CASSSLAAINTGELFF	TRBD2	NA	TRBV5-1	TRBJ2-2
TGTGCCAGCTCCCCCTTCCCGACGGAGGGGGACTATGGCTACACCTTC	CASSPFPTEGDYGYTF	NA	NA	TRBV18	TRBJ1-2
TGTGCCACCAGGGGCAGCGGGAGGCCGGAAACCGGGGAGCTGTTTTTT	CATRGSGRPETGELFF	TRBD2	NA	TRBV15	TRBJ2-2
TGTGCCATCAGTGAGTTGGCGGGAGGATACAATGAGCAGTTCTTC	CAISELAGGYNEQFF	TRBD2	NA	TRBV10-3	TRBJ2-1
TGTGCCAGCAGCCAAGGGGGAGTATCTGGAAACACCATATATTTT	CASSQGGVSGNTIYF	NA	NA	TRBV14	TRBJ1-3
TGTGCCAGCAGCGTTTCGCCAGCCCATGAGGCTTTCTTT	CASSVSPAHEAFF	NA	NA	TRBV9	TRBJ1-1
TGCGCCAGCAGTGAGGCCCCGGGACTCAACACCGGGGAGCTGTTTTTT	CASSEAPGLNTGELFF	NA	NA	TRBV10-1	TRBJ2-2
TGTGCCAGCAGCTTGATCAGGGGGGCCGGGGAGCTGTTTTTT	CASSLIRGAGELFF	NA	NA	TRBV5-8	TRBJ2-2
TGTGCCAGCAGCCCCCCAGCGAGGGGCGAGCAGTACTTC	CASSPPARGEQYF	NA	NA	TRBV7-9	TRBJ2-7
TGTGCCAGCTCACCCTCGTTGTCTAGCGGAAGCACCGGGGAGCTGTTTTTT	CASSPSLSSGSTGELFF	TRBD2	NA	TRBV18	TRBJ2-2
TGTGCCAGCAGCCCGAAGGGACAGGTGATCGCCGACACTGAAGCTTTCTTT	CASSPKGQVIADTEAFF	TRBD1	NA	TRBV5-4	TRBJ1-1
TGTGCCAGCTCCCCGTATGTCCAGCGAGGCATTGAAGCTTTCTTT	CASSPYVQRGIEAFF	NA	NA	TRBV18	TRBJ1-1
TGTGCCAGCAGCTTAGACTGGACTCCCACCGGGGAGCTGTTTTTT	CASSLDWTPTGELFF	NA	NA	TRBV7-3	TRBJ2-2